The 8 T cell receptor beta chains presented below share a single source sample, sequenced in a study of T-cell reconstitution after alpha-beta-depleted transplantation in children. Preparing the TCRbeta library involved the use of unique molecular identifiers. MiXCR, applied by TCRdb to the PCR reads, yields one record per CDR3 protein. This table has approximately 190,000 distinct CDR3 sequences, roughly 9.1% appearing once. Sequencing used PBMCs, mostly from graft donor cells, obtained 360 days after TCRalphabeta/CD19-depleted stem cell transplant. These receptor sequences come from a male patient aged 2-15 years who had a stem cell transplant for acute myeloid leukemia, so the T cells may come from the graft donor.

The chain is built from TRBV14 and TRBJ2-5; 8 bases match TRBD1. The trim removed 4 bases at V and 6 bases at J, leaving 7 bases unmatched. The CDR3 has 14 residues. Germline-derived CDR1 and CDR2 are SGHDN and FVKESK. The CDR3 region has the DNA TGTGCCAGCAGCCCGCAGGGGGCTGGAAAGACCCAGTACTTC. This gives the protein CASSPQGAGKTQYF.

The V gene is TRBV12-3 or TRBV12-4, the J gene TRBJ2-1; D unclear. The CDR3 loop spans 15 amino acids. V lost 3 bases and J lost 9, with 18 bases in between. The CDR3, as DNA: TGTGCCAGCAGTTTCCCCAACGGACCCCACATTGAGCAGTTCTTC. Amino acids: CASSFPNGPHIEQFF.

This clonotype was seen a handful of times. The J gene is TRBJ2-1, the V gene TRBV15; D gene uncertain. This CDR3 is built from 13 residues. V was cut by 1 base and J by 7 bases, with 8 bases left in between. The V gene's germline CDR1 is LNHNV and CDR2 YYDKDF (reference sequence). The CDR3 region has the DNA TGTGCCACCAGCAGAGCCCCCTTGAATGAGCAGTTCTTC. This encodes CATSRAPLNEQFF.

This clonotype has ten or more counts. V and J are TRBV7-2 and TRBJ2-6; weak D call: TRBD2 (6 bases). V shed 1 base and J shed 3 bases, with 13 bases lying between them. This CDR3 has 17 amino acids. Germline V gives CDR1 SGHTA, CDR2 FQGNSA. The CDR3 loop is CASSLGRLVYGANVLTF. As DNA, the CDR3 is TGTGCCAGCAGCTTAGGGAGACTAGTCTATGGGGCCAACGTCCTGACTTTC.

This clonotype was seen a handful of times. V is TRBV6-5 and J is TRBJ1-3; 7 bases are shared with TRBD1. The length of the CDR3 is 16 residues. The V and J ends lost 2 bases and 2 bases, in that order; junction bases with no gene match: 6. Germline V gene data show CDR1 as MNHEY and CDR2 as SVGAGI. In nucleotides, the CDR3 is TGTGCCAGCAGTTACGCGGGACAGATCCCTGGAAACACCATATATTTT. It yields the protein CASSYAGQIPGNTIYF.

This clonotype was seen only a few times. The J gene is TRBJ1-4, the V gene TRBV7-2; D is uncertain. V dropped 2 bases and J dropped 4 bases, with 5 bases sitting between them. Germline V gene data show CDR1 as SGHTA and CDR2 as FQGNSA. The CDR3 runs to 13 residues. The CDR3 loop is CASSLSFNEKLFF. In nucleotides, the CDR3 is TGTGCCAGCAGCTTATCTTTTAATGAAAAACTGTTTTTT.

This clonotype was observed a handful of times. The CDR3 loop reads CASTPGQISYEQYF. As DNA, the CDR3 is TGTGCCAGCACCCCAGGACAGATCTCCTACGAGCAGTACTTC. V gene TRBV12-3 or TRBV12-4 combines with J gene TRBJ2-7; maybe TRBD1 (6 bases). This CDR3 has 14 residues. V was clipped by 7 bases and J by 0 bases, with 13 bases between them.

This clonotype appeared a few times. The V and J genes are TRBV20-1 and TRBJ2-5; 7 bases map to TRBD2. Germline CDR1 is DFQATT and CDR2 is SNEGSKA (reference sequence). V shed 6 bases and J 5 bases; nucleotides not matched to a gene: 9. This CDR3 comprises 13 residues. The CDR3 DNA follows: TGCAGTGCCCCTCGCGGGGGTGGCGAGACCCAGTACTTC. Translation gives CSAPRGGGETQYF.